One and the same sample provided the 13 T cell receptor beta chains below, sequenced in a study of T cell repertoires and HLA-DP antigens. Produced via immunoSEQ multiplex PCR; TCRdb's table is partial and in-frame only. This repertoire shows over 100,000 clones, about 92% found once; its top ten account for over 0.25%. Their antigens are not known. Specimen: CD4+ T cells from PBMCs. The receptors were sampled from a woman younger than 35 in good health and CMV-seronegative.

This clone is labeled as medium-sized. This chain links TRBV21-1 with TRBJ2-7. TRBV21-1 constitutes a pseudogene. The CDR3 runs 18 residues. CDR3 sequence reads: CASSNAWSHGFGSYEQYV. CDR3 in DNA: TGTGCCAGCAGCAATGCCTGGTCCCACGGCTTCGGCTCCTACGAGCAGTACGTC.

This rearrangement joins TRBV5-1 to TRBJ1-4; D uncertain. Per the germline V gene, CDR1 is SGHRS and CDR2 is YFSETQ. This CDR3 region has 15 residues. The V and J ends lost 0 bases and 8 bases respectively, with 14 bases between them. CDR3 bases: TGCGCCAGCAGCTTGGCCGACGGAGGAGCCGAAAAACTGTTTTTT. Translating gives CASSLADGGAEKLFF.

The chain recombines TRBV4-3 with TRBJ2-6; 8 bases map to TRBD1. Trimming removed 0 bases from V and 0 bases from J; junction bases left unmatched: 7. The CDR3 sequence is 19 residues long. Germline CDR1 LGHNA, CDR2 YSLEER. The CDR3 sequence is CASSQDLGQVFSGANVLTF. The CDR3 DNA reads as TGCGCCAGCAGCCAAGATCTGGGACAGGTCTTCTCTGGGGCCAACGTCCTGACTTTC.

This clone came up a few times. V and J are TRBV9 and TRBJ1-2; no firm D call. Germline V gene sequence: CDR1 SGDLS, CDR2 YYNGEE. V lost 0 bases and J lost 4, with 10 bases in between. The CDR3 length is 14 residues. CDR3 residues: CASSVDGSPYGYTF. The DNA for the CDR3 is TGTGCCAGCAGCGTAGATGGGAGCCCCTATGGCTACACCTTC.

The chain joins TRBV4-2 to TRBJ2-1; 9 nucleotides match TRBD2. The CDR3 length is 13 residues. V trimming: 4 bases; J trimming: 12 bases; junction bases outside the gene matches: 7. Germline values: CDR1 LGHNA, CDR2 YNFKEQ. CDR3 in amino acids: CASSLWAGGRQFF. Here the CDR3 DNA reads TGTGCCAGCAGCCTCTGGGCGGGGGGGCGGCAGTTCTTC.

The chain has TRBV10-3 and TRBJ1-5, with a tentative D call TRBD1 (6 bases). V gave up 10 bases and J gave up 7 bases, with 23 bases separating them. The CDR3 has 15 amino acids. Germline CDR1 ENHRY, CDR2 SYGVKD. CDR3 nucleotides: TGTGCCACCCAGACGGACAGTATAGCAGGCCAGCCCCAGCATTTT. Translating it yields CATQTDSIAGQPQHF.

The rearrangement joins TRBV5-4 to TRBJ2-1; D not certain. V lost 4 bases and J lost 3, with 11 bases in between. CDR3 length: 14 residues. Germline lookup yields CDR1 SGHNT and CDR2 YYREEE (reference sequence). CDR3 loop: CASSSSLFYNEQFF. The CDR3 nucleotides are TGTGCCAGCAGCAGTAGTCTTTTCTACAATGAGCAGTTCTTC.

This clone showed up just a few times. The V and J genes are TRBV2 and TRBJ1-2; 9 positions agree with TRBD1. V was clipped by 6 bases and J by 8 bases; unmatched bases: 10. CDR1 and CDR2 (germline): SNHLY, FYNNEI. The CDR3 sequence is 14 residues long. The CDR3 spells CASSVRDRELGYTF. The CDR3 DNA is TGTGCCAGCAGCGTACGGGACAGGGAATTAGGCTACACCTTC.

V usage is TRBV7-3 and J usage is TRBJ2-7; 7 bases are shared with TRBD1. In germline, CDR1 is SGHTA, CDR2 FQGTGA. The CDR3 contains 15 residues. V lost 3 bases, J lost 2 bases, and 7 bases stayed unmatched. CDR3 coding DNA: TGTGCCAGCAGCTTTAGCTCGACAGGGCCCTACGAGCAGTACTTC. Translating it yields CASSFSSTGPYEQYF.

The chain uses TRBV7-3 and TRBJ2-2, with D tentatively TRBD2 (5 bases). V gave up 0 bases and J gave up 6 bases, with 8 bases separating them. Looked up from germline, CDR1 is SGHTA and CDR2 is FQGTGA. The CDR3 runs to 14 residues. CDR3 amino acids: CASSLTGEAGELFF. The CDR3 nucleotides read TGTGCCAGCAGCTTAACGGGAGAGGCCGGGGAGCTGTTTTTT.

This chain connects TRBV28 to TRBJ1-4, with D uncertain. CDR1 and CDR2 from the germline V gene are MDHEN and SYDVKM. The CDR3 sequence is 15 residues long. V dropped 2 bases and J dropped 6 bases, with 13 bases sitting between them. CDR3 protein: CASSLRSEGYEKLFF. The CDR3 DNA follows: TGTGCCAGCAGTTTAAGGTCTGAGGGATATGAAAAACTGTTTTTT.

The chain links TRBV9 to TRBJ1-2; 11 bases map to TRBD1. With V trimmed by 3 bases and J by 8 bases, 3 bases remained unmatched. CDR1 SGDLS and CDR2 YYNGEE come from the germline V gene. CDR3 length: 13 residues. This CDR3 is CASSGTGGKGYTF. The CDR3 bases are TGTGCCAGCAGCGGGACAGGGGGCAAGGGCTACACCTTC.

This clone was counted once. The CDR3 spells CASSFLGQELFNYGYTF. As DNA, the CDR3 is TGTGCCAGCAGTTTTTTAGGACAGGAATTATTTAACTATGGCTACACCTTC. The chain carries TRBV28 and TRBJ1-2; 7 bases match TRBD1. The germline CDR1 and CDR2 sequences are MDHEN and SYDVKM. Trimming cost V 3 bases and J 1 base; bases outside gene matches: 11. CDR3 length equals 17 residues.